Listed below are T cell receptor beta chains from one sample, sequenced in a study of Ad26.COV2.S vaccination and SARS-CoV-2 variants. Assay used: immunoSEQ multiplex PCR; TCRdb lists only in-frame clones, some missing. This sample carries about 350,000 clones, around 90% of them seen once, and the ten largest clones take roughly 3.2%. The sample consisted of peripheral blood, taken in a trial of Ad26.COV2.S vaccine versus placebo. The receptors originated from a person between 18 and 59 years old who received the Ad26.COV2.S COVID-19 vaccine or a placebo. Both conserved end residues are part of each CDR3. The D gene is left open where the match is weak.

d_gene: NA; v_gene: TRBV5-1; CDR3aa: CASSLEADSEQFF
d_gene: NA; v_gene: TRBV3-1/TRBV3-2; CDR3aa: CASSPTWTYEQYF
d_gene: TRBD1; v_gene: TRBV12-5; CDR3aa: CASGIQGTSTGELFF
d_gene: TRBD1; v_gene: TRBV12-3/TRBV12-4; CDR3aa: CASSWQGGYGYTF
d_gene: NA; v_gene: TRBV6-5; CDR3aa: CASSPQSGNQPQHF
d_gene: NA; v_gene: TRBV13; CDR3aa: CASSFRDEQNQPQHF
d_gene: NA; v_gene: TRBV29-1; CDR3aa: CSVRSGITEAFF
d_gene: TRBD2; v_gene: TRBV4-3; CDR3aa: CASSQDAAGGYEQYF
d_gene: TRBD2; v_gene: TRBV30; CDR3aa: CAWSDTIRTSGPTDTQYF
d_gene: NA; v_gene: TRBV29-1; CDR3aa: CSVAGPETQYF
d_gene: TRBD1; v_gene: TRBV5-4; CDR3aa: CASSPTGRPEAFF
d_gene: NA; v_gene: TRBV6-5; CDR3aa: CASSYSGTGLYGYTF
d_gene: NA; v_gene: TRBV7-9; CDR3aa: CASSLTRSVDEQYF
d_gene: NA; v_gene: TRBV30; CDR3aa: CAWSSRTGHGNEKLFF
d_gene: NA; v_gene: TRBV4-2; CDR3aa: CASSQVVGGNEQYF
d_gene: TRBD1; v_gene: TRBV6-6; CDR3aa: CASSPKRTGGPYEQYF
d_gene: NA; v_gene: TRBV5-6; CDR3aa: CASSLGWEGYQPQHF
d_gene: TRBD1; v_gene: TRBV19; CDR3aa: CASGDRGYEQYF
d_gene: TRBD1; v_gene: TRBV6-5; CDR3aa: CASSPTGYSTGELFF
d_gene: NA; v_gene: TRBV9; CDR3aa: CASSVEHGAYEQYF
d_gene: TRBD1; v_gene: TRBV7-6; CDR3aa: CASSSRGRTGSGEQYF
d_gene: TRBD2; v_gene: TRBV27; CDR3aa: CASSMLAGALYEQYF
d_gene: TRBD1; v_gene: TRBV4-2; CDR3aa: CASSQGQGGEYGYTF
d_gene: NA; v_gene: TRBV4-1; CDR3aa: CASSLHPWGAGEQYF
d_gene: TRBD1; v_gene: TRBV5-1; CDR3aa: CASSLTGGEYGYTF
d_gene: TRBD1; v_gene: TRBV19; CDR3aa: CASRPGTGGNSPLHF
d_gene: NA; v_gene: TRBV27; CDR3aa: CASSLKGGTYEQYF
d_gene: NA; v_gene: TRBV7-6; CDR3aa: CASSLVVQGLGGTEAFF
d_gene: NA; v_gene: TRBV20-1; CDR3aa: CSASAEYDYQPQHF
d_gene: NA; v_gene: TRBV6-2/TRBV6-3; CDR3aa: CASSLPALQGNTEAFF
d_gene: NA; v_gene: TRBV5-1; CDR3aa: CASSLVGRGTEAFF
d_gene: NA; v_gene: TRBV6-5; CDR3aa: CASSYSRSYNEQFF
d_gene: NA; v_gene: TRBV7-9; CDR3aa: CASSQDSDTEAFF
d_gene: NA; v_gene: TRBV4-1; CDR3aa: CASSQDPGTLNIQYF
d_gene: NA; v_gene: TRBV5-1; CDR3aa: CASSLTGFRETQYF
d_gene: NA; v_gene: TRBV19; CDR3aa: CASSISPGTMGYTF
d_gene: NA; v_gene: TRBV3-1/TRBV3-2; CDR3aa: CASSQDKQVGSTYEQYF
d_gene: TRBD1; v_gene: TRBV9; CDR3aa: CASSVGRGRNQPQHF
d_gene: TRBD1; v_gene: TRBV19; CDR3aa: CASSIERTGKNTGELFF
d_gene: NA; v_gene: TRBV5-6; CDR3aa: CASSDLLRTVNTEAFF